These 31 T cell receptor beta chains came from one sample sequenced in a study of cytomegalovirus exposure and HLA in healthy donors. Measured with immunoSEQ multiplex PCR; TCRdb has only the in-frame clones, and not every one. The repertoire consists of approximately 270,000 clones, with almost 90% occurring once and the leading ten covering around 0.34%. The sequenced sample was PBMCs. Receptor source: a woman aged 18-35 years in good health and CMV-seronegative.

V usage is TRBV19 and J usage is TRBJ2-1; the D gene is possibly TRBD1 (6 bases). Trimming removed 6 bases from V and 3 bases from J, with 12 bases in between. This CDR3 contains 14 residues. Germline loops: CDR1 LNHDA, CDR2 SQIVND (reference sequence). The CDR3 coding sequence is TGTGCCAGTAGCCACGGACAGAACTACAATGAGCAGTTCTTC. Protein product: CASSHGQNYNEQFF.

The genes are TRBV7-3 and TRBJ2-5; D might be TRBD2 (6 bases). The CDR3 spans 13 residues. CDR1 is SGHTA, CDR2 FQGTGA, per germline. Trimming cost V 5 bases and J 3 bases, with 10 bases left between them. DNA for the CDR3: TGTGCCAGCAGCCAATTAGCGGAAGAGACCCAGTACTTC. This codes for CASSQLAEETQYF.

The J gene is TRBJ1-2, the V gene TRBV28; 10 nucleotides match TRBD1. This CDR3 is 14 amino acids long. V lost 5 bases to trimming and J lost 5 bases; unmatched junction nucleotides: 5. CDR1 and CDR2 (germline): MDHEN, SYDVKM. The CDR3 loop is CASSAGQGGYGYTF. DNA for the CDR3: TGTGCCAGCAGTGCCGGACAGGGGGGGTATGGCTACACCTTC.

The rearrangement joins TRBV7-2 to TRBJ1-5; TRBD1 matches at 9 bases. The germline gives CDR1 SGHTA, CDR2 FQGNSA. V shed 5 bases and J 5 bases; nucleotides not matched to a gene: 1. CDR3 length equals 13 residues. The CDR3 DNA is TGTGCCAGCAGCCGGACAGGGGATCAGCCCCAGCATTTT. Its protein is CASSRTGDQPQHF.

This clone occurred once. At one end, the junction sequence differs from germline, possibly due to a read error. The chain is built from TRBV11-2 and TRBJ1-4; D is unresolved. The CDR3 is made up of 15 amino acids. Germline V CDR1 and CDR2: SGHAT, FQNNGV. CDR3 sequence: CASSLEGRTNEKLFF. CDR3 bases: TGTGCCAGCAGCCTAGAAGGCAGGACTAATGAAAAACTGTTTTTT.

The chain couples TRBV5-4 to TRBJ2-1; TRBD2 aligns across 9 bases. The CDR3 is made up of 17 amino acids. The J segment lost 3 bases and the V segment lost 3 bases, leaving 10 bases of the junction unmatched. Germline V lookup: CDR1 SGHNT, CDR2 YYREEE (reference sequence). CDR3 bases: TGTGCCAGCAGCTCCGCGGTAGCGGGGGACCTCTACAATGAGCAGTTCTTC. Amino acids: CASSSAVAGDLYNEQFF.

V is TRBV13 and J is TRBJ1-3; no reliable D call. The CDR3 spans 16 residues. Germline CDR1 is PRHDT and CDR2 is FYEKMQ (reference sequence). The V end lost 5 bases, the J end lost 4 bases, and 18 bases lay between the germline ends. The CDR3 protein is CASSRSLRTGGNTIYF. The CDR3 DNA reads as TGTGCCAGCAGCCGAAGCTTAAGGACGGGGGGAAACACCATATATTTT.

V is TRBV7-6 and J is TRBJ2-1, with TRBD1 matching over 7 bases. The junction had 10 bases not matched to a gene; V was cut back by 5 bases and J by 6 bases. Germline-derived CDR1 and CDR2 are SGHVS and FNYEAQ. The CDR3 sequence is 15 residues long. CDR3 sequence reads: CASSPIDRATNEQFF. DNA of the CDR3: TGTGCCAGCAGCCCAATCGACAGGGCTACCAATGAGCAGTTCTTC.

The chain joins TRBV6-1 to TRBJ2-5, with 15 bases identical to TRBD2. Looked up from germline, CDR1 is MNHNS and CDR2 is SASEGT. CDR3 length: 17 residues. V trimming: 1 base; J trimming: 5 bases; junction bases outside the gene matches: 5. The chain's CDR3 is CASSEGTSGGAWETQYF. DNA of the CDR3: TGTGCCAGCAGTGAAGGGACTAGCGGGGGGGCTTGGGAGACCCAGTACTTC.

This clone has only a few counts. The CDR3 spells CASSVGVAGGSYEQYF. In nucleotides, the CDR3 is TGTGCCAGCAGCGTAGGCGTAGCGGGGGGTTCCTACGAGCAGTACTTC. The chain combines TRBV9 with TRBJ2-7, with TRBD2 matching over 10 bases. J gave up 1 base and V 0 bases, and 4 bases lay outside the gene matches. CDR3 length equals 16 residues. Looked up from germline, CDR1 is SGDLS and CDR2 is YYNGEE.

In its sample, this clone was seen once. The rearrangement joins TRBV6-1 to TRBJ2-5; the match to TRBD1 covers 8 bases. V gave up 4 bases and J gave up 2 bases; unmatched junction bases: 9. This CDR3 region has 16 residues. The germline gives CDR1 MNHNS, CDR2 SASEGT. The CDR3 here is CASSGGTGPPQETQYF. The CDR3, as DNA: TGTGCCAGCAGTGGGGGGACAGGCCCACCGCAAGAGACCCAGTACTTC.

The chain carries TRBV27 and TRBJ1-2; 7 nucleotides agree with TRBD1. CDR3 length: 13 residues. V shed 6 bases, J shed 5 bases, and the junction held 6 bases outside the gene matches. The germline V gene has CDR1 MNHEY and CDR2 SMNVEV (reference sequence). The CDR3 is CASSHGTAYGYTF. The CDR3 DNA reads TGTGCCAGCAGCCACGGGACAGCTTATGGCTACACCTTC.

The chain employs TRBV19 and TRBJ1-3; 7 positions agree with TRBD1. CDR3 length equals 16 residues. With 5 bases clipped from V and 0 bases from J, the junction kept 7 bases outside the gene matches. The germline V gene has CDR1 LNHDA and CDR2 SQIVND (reference sequence). This chain's CDR3 is CASSPRQGLSGNTIYF. CDR3 nucleotide sequence: TGTGCCAGTAGTCCCCGACAGGGTCTCTCTGGAAACACCATATATTTT.

The V and J genes are TRBV5-6 and TRBJ1-4; TRBD1 agrees at 7 bases. CDR3 size: 17 residues. Germline values: CDR1 SGHDT, CDR2 YYEEEE. The V segment lost 4 bases and the J segment 2 bases; nucleotides outside the gene matches: 11. The CDR3 nucleotides read TGTGCCAGCAGCATCCTGGACAGGAAACCGACTAATGAAAAACTGTTTTTT. It encodes CASSILDRKPTNEKLFF.

This clone was counted a few times. The chain has TRBV27 and TRBJ2-2; D is undetermined. In germline, CDR1 is MNHEY, CDR2 SMNVEV (reference sequence). The CDR3 consists of 12 residues. The V end lost 3 bases, the J end lost 7 bases, and 6 bases lay between the germline ends. CDR3 bases: TGTGCCAGCAGTTTTATTTTCGGGGAGCTGTTTTTT. Translating it yields CASSFIFGELFF.

V gene TRBV9 combines with J gene TRBJ2-5; 9 bases map to TRBD1. The J segment lost 2 bases and the V segment lost 0 bases, leaving 5 bases of the junction unmatched. Germline V CDR1 and CDR2: SGDLS, YYNGEE. The length of the CDR3 is 16 residues. CDR3 protein: CASSVVGDRVQETQYF. The CDR3 bases are TGTGCCAGCAGCGTAGTTGGGGACAGGGTACAAGAGACCCAGTACTTC.

J is TRBJ1-5 and V is TRBV11-3; possibly TRBD1 for D (6 bases). This CDR3 is built from 14 residues. CDR1 SGHNT and CDR2 YENEEA come from the germline V gene. Trimming left V 4 bases short and J 3 bases short, with 10 bases between. DNA for the CDR3: TGTGCCAGCAGCTCCAGGGGTATCAATCAGCCCCAGCATTTT. Translation: CASSSRGINQPQHF.

V and J are TRBV18 and TRBJ1-1; 8 bases match TRBD1. The CDR3 contains 11 residues. Trimming removed 5 bases from V and 11 bases from J; junction bases left unmatched: 4. Germline CDR1 and CDR2: KGHSH and LQKENI. CDR3 sequence (DNA): TGTGCCAGCTCAACCCAGGGGGCGGCTTTCTTT. It specifies CASSTQGAAFF.

The chain links TRBV28 to TRBJ1-2, with D perhaps TRBD1 (5 bases). This CDR3 is built from 14 residues. V was trimmed by 3 bases and J by 4 bases, leaving 12 bases between them. Germline CDR1 and CDR2: MDHEN and SYDVKM. CDR3 DNA sequence: TGTGCCAGCAGTTTCGGGGGTACGGTCTATGGCTACACCTTC. Protein sequence: CASSFGGTVYGYTF.

The chain couples TRBV9 to TRBJ2-2; D gene uncertain. The V gene's germline CDR1 is SGDLS and CDR2 YYNGEE. The CDR3 has 13 residues. The V end lost 2 bases, the J end lost 3 bases, and 5 bases lay between the germline ends. The CDR3 coding sequence is TGTGCCAGCAGCGTTATCCACACCGGGGAGCTGTTTTTT. Translating it yields CASSVIHTGELFF.

A single count supports this clone. The V and J genes are TRBV19 and TRBJ1-2, with D possibly TRBD1 on 5 matching bases. Germline values: CDR1 LNHDA, CDR2 SQIVND (reference sequence). V lost 0 bases, J lost 4 bases, and 12 bases lay in between. The CDR3 contains 15 residues. Written as DNA, the CDR3 is TGTGCCAGTAGTATAGAGTGGCAGGGCTTCTATGGCTACACCTTC. The encoded protein is CASSIEWQGFYGYTF.

V usage is TRBV2 and J usage is TRBJ1-5, with D possibly TRBD1 on 5 matching bases. The CDR3 is 16 amino acids. Germline lookup yields CDR1 SNHLY and CDR2 FYNNEI. Trimming left V 2 bases short and J 1 base short, with 12 bases between. The CDR3 sequence is CASSEWGELSNQPQHF. The CDR3 DNA reads TGTGCCAGCAGTGAATGGGGGGAACTAAGCAATCAGCCCCAGCATTTT. The full variable domain, completed using reference TRBV2 and TRBJ1-5, is EPEVTQTPSHQVTQMGQEVILRCVPISNHLYFYWYRQILGQKVEFLVSFYNNEISEKSEIFDDQFSVERPDGSNFTLKIRSTKLEDSAMYFCASSEWGELSNQPQHFGDGTRLSIL.

V gene TRBV9 combines with J gene TRBJ2-2, with D possibly TRBD2 on 7 matching bases. The CDR3 spans 15 residues. Germline CDR1 reads SGDLS; CDR2 reads YYNGEE. The V and J ends lost 0 bases and 7 bases respectively, with 13 bases between them. DNA for the CDR3: TGTGCCAGCAGCGTAGCCCCAGGGGAGGGCGGGGAGCTGTTTTTT. It specifies CASSVAPGEGGELFF.

This rearrangement joins TRBV4-1 to TRBJ1-1; 9 bases align to TRBD1. V trimming: 1 base; J trimming: 5 bases; junction bases outside the gene matches: 2. Per germline, CDR1 MGHRA and CDR2 YSYEKL. The CDR3 runs to 14 residues. The chain's CDR3 is CASSQGQGGTEAFF. The DNA of the CDR3 is TGCGCCAGCAGCCAAGGACAGGGGGGGACTGAAGCTTTCTTT.

The CDR3 region has the DNA TGCGCCAGCAGCCAAGATCGCAGGGGGAGTCAGCCCCAGCATTTT. This sequence encodes CASSQDRRGSQPQHF. This rearrangement joins TRBV4-1 to TRBJ1-5; 7 bases agree with TRBD1. Looked up from germline, CDR1 is MGHRA and CDR2 is YSYEKL. V shed 0 bases and J 6 bases; nucleotides not matched to a gene: 5. CDR3 length: 15 amino acids.

The chain recombines TRBV29-1 with TRBJ2-1; the match to TRBD1 covers 10 bases. Losses at the gene ends were 3 bases for V and 4 bases for J; bases not matched to a gene: 3. Germline assignment: CDR1 SQVTM and CDR2 ANQGSEA. The CDR3 sequence is 14 residues long. DNA of the CDR3: TGCAGCGTTGAGGGGGACAGGGGTTACAATGAGCAGTTCTTC. This translates into CSVEGDRGYNEQFF.

The chain couples TRBV6-5 to TRBJ1-5, with TRBD1 as a possible D gene (5 bases). V was clipped by 2 bases and J by 2 bases, with 10 bases between them. This CDR3 is 15 amino acids long. The germline V gene has CDR1 MNHEY and CDR2 SVGAGI. CDR3 amino acids: CASSYRQGGNQPQHF. The CDR3 DNA follows: TGTGCCAGCAGTTACAGGCAGGGTGGCAATCAGCCCCAGCATTTT.

J is TRBJ1-2 and V is TRBV7-9; no clear D. Per germline, CDR1 SEHNR and CDR2 FQNEAQ (reference sequence). The CDR3 covers 13 residues. V lost 2 bases and J 6 bases, leaving 10 bases between the germline ends. The CDR3 is CASSLIGGNGYTF. CDR3 bases: TGTGCCAGCAGCTTAATTGGAGGGAATGGCTACACCTTC.

The chain has TRBV4-1 and TRBJ2-3; TRBD1 might be the D (5 bases). This CDR3 region has 14 residues. Trimming shortened V by 1 base and J by 10 bases, and 15 bases separated the two germline ends. Germline lookup yields CDR1 MGHRA and CDR2 YSYEKL. The CDR3 region is CASSQASRRDPQYF. CDR3 nucleotide sequence: TGCGCCAGCAGCCAAGCAAGCCGCAGGGATCCGCAGTATTTT.

The chain couples TRBV25-1 to TRBJ2-1, with unresolved D. V was trimmed by 8 bases and J by 3 bases, leaving 2 bases between them. The CDR3 runs to 10 residues. Germline-derived CDR1 and CDR2 are MGHDK and SYGVNS. The CDR3 protein is CASRYNEQFF. For the CDR3, the DNA is TGTGCCAGCCGCTACAATGAGCAGTTCTTC.

The chain couples TRBV11-3 to TRBJ2-3, with D tentatively TRBD1 (6 bases). CDR1 is SGHNT and CDR2 is YENEEA in the germline V gene. The CDR3 length is 14 residues. Trimming cost V 4 bases and J 3 bases, with 11 bases left between them. CDR3 nucleotides: TGTGCCAGCAGCTCCGGGACACCAACAGATACGCAGTATTTT. Its translation is CASSSGTPTDTQYF.